Included here is one T cell receptor (beta chain) sequence, with context. This record belongs to a study of control samples from healthy donors and cancer patients. This CDR3 has 14 amino acids. Looked up from germline, CDR1 is SGHKS and CDR2 is YYEKEE (reference sequence). V was shortened by 0 bases and J by 6 bases, with 12 bases between the two germline ends. The table came from immunoSEQ multiplex PCR; TCRdb's copy has only in-frame clones and leaves some out. Among about 130,000 clones listed, 80% to 95% were seen once. The receptor was isolated from a man between 18 and 29 years old in good health. The chain combines TRBV5-5 with TRBJ2-5, with D possibly called TRBD1 or TRBD2 (6 bases each). The sequenced material came from blood. The CDR3 bases are TGTGCCAGCAGCTTGGGGGGGGCCGAGAAGACCCAGTACTTC. As protein: CASSLGGAEKTQYF.